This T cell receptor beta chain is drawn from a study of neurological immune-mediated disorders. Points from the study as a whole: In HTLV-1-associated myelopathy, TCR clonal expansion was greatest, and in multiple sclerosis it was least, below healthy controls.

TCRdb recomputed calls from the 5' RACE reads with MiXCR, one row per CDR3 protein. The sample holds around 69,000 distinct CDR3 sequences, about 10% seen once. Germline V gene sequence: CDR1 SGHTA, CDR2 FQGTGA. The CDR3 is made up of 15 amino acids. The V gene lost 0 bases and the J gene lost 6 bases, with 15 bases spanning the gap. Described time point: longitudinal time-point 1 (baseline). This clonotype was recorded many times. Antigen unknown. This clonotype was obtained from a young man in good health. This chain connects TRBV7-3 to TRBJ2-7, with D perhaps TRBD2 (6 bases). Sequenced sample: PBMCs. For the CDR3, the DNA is TGTGCCAGCAGCTTAACTTCGGGATCTAGCGCCGAGCAGTACTTC. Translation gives CASSLTSGSSAEQYF.